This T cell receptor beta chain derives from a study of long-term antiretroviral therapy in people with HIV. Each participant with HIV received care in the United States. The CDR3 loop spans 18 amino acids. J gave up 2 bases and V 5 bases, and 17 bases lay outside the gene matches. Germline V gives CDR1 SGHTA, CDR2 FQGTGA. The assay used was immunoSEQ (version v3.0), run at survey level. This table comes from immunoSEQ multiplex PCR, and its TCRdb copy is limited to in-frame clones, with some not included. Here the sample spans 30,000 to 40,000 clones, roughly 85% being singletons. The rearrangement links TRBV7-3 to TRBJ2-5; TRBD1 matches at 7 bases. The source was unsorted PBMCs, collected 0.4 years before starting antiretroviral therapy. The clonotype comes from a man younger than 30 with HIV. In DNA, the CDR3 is TGTGCCAGCAGCCCAGGGGAGTATGGCAGGGGGTCTCAAGAGACCCAGTACTTC. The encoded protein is CASSPGEYGRGSQETQYF.